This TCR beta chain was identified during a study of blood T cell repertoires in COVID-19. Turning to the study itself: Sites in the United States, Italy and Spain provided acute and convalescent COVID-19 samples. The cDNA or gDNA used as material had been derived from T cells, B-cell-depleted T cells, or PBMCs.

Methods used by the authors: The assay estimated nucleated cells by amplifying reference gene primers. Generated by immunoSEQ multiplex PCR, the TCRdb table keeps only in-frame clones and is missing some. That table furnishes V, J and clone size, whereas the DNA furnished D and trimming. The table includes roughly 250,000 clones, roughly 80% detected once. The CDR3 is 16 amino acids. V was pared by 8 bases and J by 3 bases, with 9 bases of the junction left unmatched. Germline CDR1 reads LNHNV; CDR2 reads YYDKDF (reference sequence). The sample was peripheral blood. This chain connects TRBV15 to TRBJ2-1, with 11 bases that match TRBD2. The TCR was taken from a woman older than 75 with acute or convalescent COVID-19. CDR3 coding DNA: TGTGCCACCGCAGGTACTAGCGGGGGCCGCTACAATGAGCAGTTCTTC. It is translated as CATAGTSGGRYNEQFF.